Here is one T cell receptor beta chain with its context. Its recognized antigen is unknown. No much larger clonotype is one base removed from it; base qualities were not supplied. This sample is part of a study of T cells in Graves' hyperthyroidism and ophthalmopathy (dated by TCRdb to the late 2010s). Background on the whole study: Peripheral blood was collected at initial diagnosis, before any treatment. After sampling, hyperthyroidism patients received methimazole starting at 30 mg daily, and ophthalmopathy patients received high-dose intravenous methylprednisolone. To identify TCR V-J signatures that set the groups apart, the researchers used a discovery cohort of about a hundred patients, made up of 40 to 45 with Graves' ophthalmopathy and 55 to 65 with stable Graves' hyperthyroidism. The 100 or so discovery patients were divided at random into training and test sets in a 7:3 ratio. According to the paper, TCR Vbeta CDR3 sequencing was carried out on about 140 peripheral blood samples, which came from approximately 43 ophthalmopathy, around 74 hyperthyroidism and about 17 progressor patients. Thyroid tissue and blood T-cell repertoires from about six Graves' hyperthyroidism patients were also compared in the study. Prospective prediction of ophthalmopathy was tested in an independent validation cohort consisting of 18 to 20 hyperthyroidism patients and 15 to 17 patients who later progressed to ophthalmopathy. The research as a whole found: Sample size was not statistically predetermined, and investigators were not blinded to group allocation. Most expanded thyroid clonotypes (frequency above 0.001) were also detected in blood, a finding suggesting that blood repertoires may reflect thyroid immune responses. In validation, the model predicted progression to ophthalmopathy a median of 6.5 months before onset, with approximately 71% sensitivity and just under 75% specificity. In cross-validation, a model built on a 13 V-J signature told ophthalmopathy apart from stable hyperthyroidism with under 90% sensitivity and around 81% specificity, and in testing the same model reached 80%/75%.

Amplification of TCR beta CDR3 regions was carried out from RNA transcripts. The first round of RT-PCR for the TCR CDR3 was performed with the HTBI primer set and the Qiagen OneStep RT-PCR kit. Libraries were constructed in a second round of multiplex PCR, after which size selection and purification were carried out. The libraries were sequenced on an Illumina HiSeq2000 using paired-end 100 bp reads. The authors processed their data as follows. SOAPnuke was used to process the raw data, throwing out any read that contained adapters or uncalled bases, had a mean Phred below 15, or lacked an exact constant-primer or identifier match. COPE v1.2.5 was used to merge high-quality paired reads, and clonotypes were defined as unique nucleotide sequences. MiTCR v1.1 was used to align the clonotypes against IMGT TRBV, TRBD and TRBJ reference segments. The analysis included only V-J combinations with a frequency above 0.0001, which together covered approximately 99% of the repertoires. A TCS score was defined as the ratio between F50 (clonal expansion) and ExV (chaos), using BLOSUM62-based TCRdist between CDR3 peptides within each V-J. Welch's t-statistics and random forest reduced around 510 V-J features to 13, which were used in a naive Bayes classifier (R e1071). In-frame beta chains were kept once TCRdb had trimmed the public reads at Q25 with fastp and called clones with MiXCR. Rows with one shared CDR3 protein collapse into an entry with the most common genes and DNA. The V and J calls shown here were made by TCRdb, not taken from the authors' results. The sample includes about 640,000 distinct CDR3 sequences, with roughly 20% observed a single time. The ten most abundant clones make up under 35% of the sample.

Moderately to severely active disease, a Clinical Activity Score of at least 3, a NOSPECS grade of at least 4, and a duration under 3 months were present in ophthalmopathy patients. Patients with uncontrolled infections, other autoimmune diseases, pregnancy or lactation were excluded. Diagnoses were established on the basis of clinical symptoms, serum thyroxine and TRAb, thyroid ultrasound, and orbital computed tomography. Ficoll-Paque density gradient centrifugation was used to isolate PBMCs from about 10 ml of fresh peripheral blood. Trizol reagent was used to extract total RNA, and RNA quality was then checked on an Agilent 2100 Bioanalyzer. The sample consisted of blood. This receptor was identified in a man in his thirties or forties with Graves' ophthalmopathy.

The sequenced DNA is TGTGCCAGCAGCGTAGAGGGCGGGCTTAATGAAAAACTGTTTTTT. The resulting protein is CASSVEGGLNEKLFF. The V gene is TRBV9 and the J gene is TRBJ1-4; no confident D gene assignment can be made. The junction carries 10 bases between V and J, which are trimmed by 0 bases and 4 bases respectively. From the germline V gene, CDR1 is SGDLS and CDR2 is YYNGEE. Including the terminal cysteine and phenylalanine, the CDR3 comprises 15 residues. Here the CDR3 DNA is all that survives: 45 bases in frame from base 1.